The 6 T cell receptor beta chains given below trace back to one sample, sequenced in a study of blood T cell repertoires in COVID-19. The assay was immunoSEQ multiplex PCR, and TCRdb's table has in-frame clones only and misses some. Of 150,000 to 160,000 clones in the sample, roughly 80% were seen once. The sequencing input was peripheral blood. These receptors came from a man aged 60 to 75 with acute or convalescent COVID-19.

CDR3: CASSLGTSGRMAADTQYF. The CDR3 DNA reads as TGTGCCAGCAGCTTGGGGACTAGCGGGAGAATGGCGGCAGATACGCAGTATTTT. The chain joins TRBV5-4 to TRBJ2-3; TRBD2 agrees at 13 bases. There are 18 residues in the CDR3. After removal of 0 bases from V and 4 bases from J, the junction contained 8 bases not matched to a gene. Germline loops: CDR1 SGHNT, CDR2 YYREEE (reference sequence).

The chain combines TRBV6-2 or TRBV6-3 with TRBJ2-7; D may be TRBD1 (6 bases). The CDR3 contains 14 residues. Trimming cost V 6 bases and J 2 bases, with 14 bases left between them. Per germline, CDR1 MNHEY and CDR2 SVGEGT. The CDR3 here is CASSSQGTTYEQYF. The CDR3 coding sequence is TGTGCCAGCAGCTCCCAGGGGACCACCTACGAGCAGTACTTC.

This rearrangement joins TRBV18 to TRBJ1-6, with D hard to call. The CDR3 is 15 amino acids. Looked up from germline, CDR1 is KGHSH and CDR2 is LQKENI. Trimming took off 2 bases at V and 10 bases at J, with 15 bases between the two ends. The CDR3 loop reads CASSPTPVRGSPLHF. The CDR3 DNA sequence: TGTGCCAGCTCACCAACCCCGGTTCGAGGGTCACCCCTCCACTTT. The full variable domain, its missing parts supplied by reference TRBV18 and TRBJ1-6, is NAGVMQNPRHLVRRRGQEARLRCSPMKGHSHVYWYRQLPEEGLKFMVYLQKENIIDESGMPKERFSAEFPKEGPSILRIQQVVRGDSAAYFCASSPTPVRGSPLHFGNGTRLTVT.

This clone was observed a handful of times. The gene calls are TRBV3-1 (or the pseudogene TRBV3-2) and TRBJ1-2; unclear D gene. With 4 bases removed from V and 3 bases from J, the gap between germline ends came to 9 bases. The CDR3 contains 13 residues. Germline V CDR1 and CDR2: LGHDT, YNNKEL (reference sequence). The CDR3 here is CASSLRWDYGYTF. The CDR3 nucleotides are TGTGCCAGCAGCCTGAGGTGGGACTATGGCTACACCTTC.

CDR3 residues: CASSQDYQGTQYF. The DNA of the CDR3 is TGCGCCAGCAGCCAAGATTATCAGGGGACCCAGTACTTC. The rearrangement joins TRBV4-3 to TRBJ2-5; maybe TRBD1 (5 bases). V lost 0 bases, J lost 7 bases, and 9 bases lay in between. This CDR3 spans 13 amino acids. Germline V lookup: CDR1 LGHNA, CDR2 YSLEER.

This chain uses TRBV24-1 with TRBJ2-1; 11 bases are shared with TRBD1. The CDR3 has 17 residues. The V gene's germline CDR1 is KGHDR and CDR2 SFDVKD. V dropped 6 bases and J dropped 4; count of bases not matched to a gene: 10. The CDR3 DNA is TGTGCCACCAGTACGGTAACCGGGACAGGGGGATACAATGAGCAGTTCTTC. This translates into CATSTVTGTGGYNEQFF.